The next 12 T cell receptor beta chains were all read from a single sample in a study of cytomegalovirus exposure and HLA in healthy donors. A multiplex PCR was run with 60 Vbeta primers and 13 Jbeta primers. Libraries were prepared by immunoSEQ multiplex PCR; TCRdb keeps only in-frame clonotypes and omits some of them. The table lists about 87,000 clones, approximately 69% of them singletons. What was sequenced was PBMCs. The source of these receptors is a man under 40 in good health and CMV-seropositive.

The V and J genes are TRBV7-2 and TRBJ1-1; 8 nucleotides match TRBD1. Germline trimming cut 6 bases from V and 3 bases from J; bases unmatched to any gene: 6. CDR1 is SGHTA, CDR2 FQGNSA, per germline. This CDR3 region has 14 residues. CDR3 DNA sequence: TGTGCCAGCAGGCGACCGACAGGGGACACTGAAGCTTTCTTT. Translation: CASRRPTGDTEAFF.

V is TRBV6-1 and J is TRBJ2-5, with 10 positions matching TRBD2. The CDR3 has 17 amino acids. Germline-derived CDR1 and CDR2 are MNHNS and SASEGT. V lost 4 bases, J lost 2 bases, and 10 bases stayed unmatched. CDR3 amino acids: CASSGLAGKPKQETQYF. In DNA, the CDR3 is TGTGCCAGCAGTGGACTAGCGGGCAAGCCTAAACAAGAGACCCAGTACTTC.

This clone was seen once. V and J are TRBV5-5 and TRBJ1-1; 11 nucleotides match TRBD1. Germline CDR1 and CDR2: SGHKS and YYEKEE (reference sequence). Trimming removed 0 bases from V and 5 bases from J; junction bases left unmatched: 15. CDR3 length: 19 amino acids. The CDR3 bases are TGTGCCAGCAGCTTGGGGCCCACCACGGACAGGGGGCAAGGAACTGAAGCTTTCTTT. Translation gives CASSLGPTTDRGQGTEAFF. Using reference TRBV5-5 and TRBJ1-1 for the parts outside the CDR3, the full variable domain is DAGVTQSPTHLIKTRGQQVTLRCSPISGHKSVSWYQQVLGQGPQFIFQYYEKEERGRGNFPDRFSARQFPNYSSELNVNALLLGDSALYLCASSLGPTTDRGQGTEAFFGQGTRLTVV.

The rearrangement joins TRBV6-5 to TRBJ2-7; maybe TRBD2 (7 bases). V lost 8 bases and J 3 bases, leaving 20 bases between the germline ends. Germline V lookup: CDR1 MNHEY, CDR2 SVGAGI. CDR3 size: 15 residues. CDR3 region: CASRGGGGPIYEQYF. DNA for the CDR3: TGTGCCAGCCGGGGAGGGGGGGGGCCGATCTACGAGCAGTACTTC.

The chain links TRBV6-6 to TRBJ1-2, with TRBD1 as a possible D gene (5 bases). Per germline, CDR1 MNHNY and CDR2 SVGAGI (reference sequence). Trimming left V 6 bases short and J 8 bases short, with 19 bases between. The CDR3 contains 14 residues. The CDR3 loop is CASSRDRAGGGYTF. The CDR3 coding sequence is TGTGCCAGCAGCCGGGACCGGGCGGGGGGAGGCTACACCTTC.

The chain has TRBV5-1 and TRBJ1-5; D uncertain. V lost 1 base, J lost 0 bases, and 8 bases lay in between. The germline V gene encodes CDR1 SGHRS and CDR2 YFSETQ. The CDR3 extends over 15 amino acids. Here the CDR3 DNA reads TGCGCCAGCAGCTTGTTTGGAGATAGCAATCAGCCCCAGCATTTT. Its translation is CASSLFGDSNQPQHF.

This chain links TRBV6-6 with TRBJ2-5; 7 bases align to TRBD1. Gene TRBJ2-7 matches the end of the DNA better, so the J call may be wrong. Germline CDR1 reads MNHNY; CDR2 reads SVGAGI (reference sequence). This CDR3 is built from 13 residues. CDR3 bases: TGTGCCACGATCCGGGACAGCTCCTACGAGCAGTACTTC. Its translation is CATIRDSSYEQYF.

The chain recombines TRBV19 with TRBJ1-2, with 8 nucleotides matching TRBD1. The CDR3 has 15 residues. Germline values: CDR1 LNHDA, CDR2 SQIVND (reference sequence). With V trimmed by 3 bases and J by 4 bases, 7 bases remained unmatched. CDR3 DNA: TGTGCCAGTAGTATGGGGTCAGGGGGCACCTATGGCTACACCTTC. Translating gives CASSMGSGGTYGYTF.

This chain uses TRBV12-5 with TRBJ1-2; 7 nucleotides agree with TRBD1. The germline V gene has CDR1 LGHNT and CDR2 FRNRAP. The CDR3 extends over 12 amino acids. The J segment lost 3 bases and the V segment lost 7 bases, leaving 2 bases of the junction unmatched. The chain's CDR3 is CASATGDYGYTF. The CDR3 DNA reads as TGTGCTAGTGCCACAGGGGACTATGGCTACACCTTC.

The chain combines TRBV10-3 with TRBJ2-1; D is unclear. The V end was cut by 4 bases, the J end by 6 bases, with 16 bases between. CDR3 length equals 15 residues. Germline V gene sequence: CDR1 ENHRY, CDR2 SYGVKD. CDR3 sequence (DNA): TGTGCCATCAGTGGTCAACGTGATTCGGGCAATGAGCAGTTCTTC. Its translation: CAISGQRDSGNEQFF.

The sample holds a few counts of this clone. CDR3: CASSYSGSSGNTIYF. In DNA, the CDR3 is TGTGCCAGCAGTTACTCGGGGAGCTCTGGAAACACCATATATTTT. V is TRBV6-5 and J is TRBJ1-3; the D is unclear. The CDR3 spans 15 residues. Germline V gives CDR1 MNHEY, CDR2 SVGAGI. The V end lost 0 bases, the J end lost 0 bases, and 6 bases lay between the germline ends.

The genes are TRBV7-9 and TRBJ1-1; no clear D. Germline-derived CDR1 and CDR2 are SEHNR and FQNEAQ (reference sequence). This CDR3 contains 14 residues. Trimming shortened V by 5 bases and J by 4 bases, and 14 bases separated the two germline ends. In nucleotides, the CDR3 is TGTGCCAGCAGCCCGCGTAGCCCAGCCACTGAAGCTTTCTTT. It specifies CASSPRSPATEAFF.